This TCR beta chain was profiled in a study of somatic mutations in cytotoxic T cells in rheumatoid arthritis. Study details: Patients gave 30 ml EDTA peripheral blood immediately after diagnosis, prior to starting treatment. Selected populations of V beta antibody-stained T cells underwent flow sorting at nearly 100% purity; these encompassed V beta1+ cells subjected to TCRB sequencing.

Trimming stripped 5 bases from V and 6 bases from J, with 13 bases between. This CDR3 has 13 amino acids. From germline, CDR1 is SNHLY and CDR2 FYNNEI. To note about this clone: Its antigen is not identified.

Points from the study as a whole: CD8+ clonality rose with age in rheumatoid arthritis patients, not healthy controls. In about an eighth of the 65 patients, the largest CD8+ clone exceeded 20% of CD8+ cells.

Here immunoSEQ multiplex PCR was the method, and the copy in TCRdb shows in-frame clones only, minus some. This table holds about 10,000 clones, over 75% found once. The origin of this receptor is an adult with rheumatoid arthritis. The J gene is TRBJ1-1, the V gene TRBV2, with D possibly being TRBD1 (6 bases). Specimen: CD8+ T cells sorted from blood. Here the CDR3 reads CASSYRVGSEAFF. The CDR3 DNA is TGTGCCAGCAGTTACAGGGTGGGGTCTGAAGCTTTCTTT. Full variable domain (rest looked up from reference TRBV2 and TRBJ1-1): EPEVTQTPSHQVTQMGQEVILRCVPISNHLYFYWYRQILGQKVEFLVSFYNNEISEKSEIFDDQFSVERPDGSNFTLKIRSTKLEDSAMYFCASSYRVGSEAFFGQGTRLTVV.